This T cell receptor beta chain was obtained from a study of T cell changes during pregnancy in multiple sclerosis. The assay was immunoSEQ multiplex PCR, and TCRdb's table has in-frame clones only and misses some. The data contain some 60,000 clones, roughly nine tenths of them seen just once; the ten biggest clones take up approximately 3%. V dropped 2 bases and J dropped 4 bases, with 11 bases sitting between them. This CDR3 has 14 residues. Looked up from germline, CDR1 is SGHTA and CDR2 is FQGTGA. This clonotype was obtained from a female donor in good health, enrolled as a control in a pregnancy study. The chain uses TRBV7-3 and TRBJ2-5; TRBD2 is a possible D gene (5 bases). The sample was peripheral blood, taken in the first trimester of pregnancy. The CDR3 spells CASSLGGGGETQYF. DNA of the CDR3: TGTGCCAGCAGCTTAGGCGGAGGCGGAGAGACCCAGTACTTC.